The 10 T cell receptor beta chains below come from one sample, sequenced in a study of metastatic and nonmetastatic thyroid tumors. With MiXCR, TCRdb called clones anew from the PCR reads. The data show about 16,000 clones, roughly 13% seen once. Nobody among the patients had been given any treatment before thyroid surgery. Input material: blood. The receptors come from a female donor with papillary thyroid cancer or a benign thyroid nodule (not recorded which). Some clones in this sample may be carry-over from other donors' samples.

Many counts were recorded for this clone. The rearrangement uses TRBV19 and TRBJ1-5; D unresolved. The germline gives CDR1 LNHDA, CDR2 SQIVND (reference sequence). The length of the CDR3 is 12 residues. Trimming pared 6 bases from V and 4 bases from J, leaving 7 bases between. The DNA of the CDR3 is TGTGCCAGTAGGGAGTATAATCAGCCCCAGCATTTT. It specifies CASREYNQPQHF.

This clone was found many times. This rearrangement joins TRBV4-2 to TRBJ2-7; D remains unclear. Germline CDR1 is LGHNA and CDR2 is YNFKEQ. The CDR3 is made up of 15 amino acids. V dropped 0 bases and J dropped 3 bases, with 12 bases sitting between them. The chain's CDR3 is CASSQDTARVYEQYF. The CDR3 DNA sequence: TGTGCCAGCAGCCAAGATACGGCAAGAGTCTACGAGCAGTACTTC.

At least ten counts were recorded for this clone. The J gene is TRBJ2-7, the V gene TRBV2; D remains ambiguous. V lost 8 bases and J lost 1, with 12 bases in between. Germline CDR1 is SNHLY and CDR2 is FYNNEI. This CDR3 is 13 amino acids long. CDR3 amino acids: CASAIGLSYEQYF. CDR3 coding DNA: TGTGCCAGCGCCATTGGTTTATCCTACGAGCAGTACTTC.

Many counts were recorded for this clone. This chain links TRBV4-3 with TRBJ1-6; 8 nucleotides align to TRBD1. Germline loops: CDR1 LGHNA, CDR2 YSLEER. V trimming: 2 bases; J trimming: 10 bases; junction bases outside the gene matches: 7. This CDR3 is 15 amino acids long. The CDR3: CASSQLWTGISPLHF. As DNA, the CDR3 is TGCGCCAGCAGCCAACTATGGACAGGGATATCACCCCTCCACTTT.

This clone was recorded many times. This chain uses TRBV19 with TRBJ2-7; D unclear. Per germline, CDR1 LNHDA and CDR2 SQIVND (reference sequence). CDR3 length equals 14 residues. The V gene lost 4 bases and the J gene lost 2 bases, with 12 bases spanning the gap. CDR3 sequence (DNA): TGTGCCAGTAGTACAGGCCAAGGAACCTACGAGCAGTACTTC. Its translation: CASSTGQGTYEQYF.

The table lists this clone with many counts. The V call is TRBV30, the J call TRBJ2-3, with 7 bases that match TRBD2. J was trimmed by 5 bases and V by 2 bases; bases with no gene match: 10. The CDR3 loop spans 15 amino acids. The germline V gene encodes CDR1 GTSNPN and CDR2 SVGIG (reference sequence). CDR3 nucleotides: TGTGCCTGGAGTATTTTGGGCGGGAGTGGAGATACGCAGTATTTT. This translates into CAWSILGGSGDTQYF.

A few counts support this clone. The chain combines TRBV2 with TRBJ2-7; D not certain. V was pared by 6 bases and J by 6 bases, with 21 bases between. This CDR3 is 15 amino acids long. Germline assignment: CDR1 SNHLY and CDR2 FYNNEI. CDR3 in amino acids: CASSESVGVWSEQYF. CDR3 nucleotides: TGTGCCAGCAGCGAATCGGTCGGAGTGTGGAGCGAGCAGTACTTC.

Many counts were recorded for this clone. This chain joins TRBV5-4 and TRBJ2-1, with D hard to call. CDR1 and CDR2 (germline): SGHNT, YYREEE (reference sequence). V lost 3 bases to trimming and J lost 3 bases, with 4 bases between them. This CDR3 comprises 12 residues. The CDR3 protein is CASSWDYNEQFF. The CDR3 region has the DNA TGTGCCAGCAGCTGGGACTACAATGAGCAGTTCTTC.

At least ten counts were recorded for this clone. The chain is built from TRBV20-1 and TRBJ1-1; D is possibly TRBD1 (6 bases). The CDR3 covers 14 residues. In germline, CDR1 is DFQATT, CDR2 SNEGSKA (reference sequence). V lost 5 bases, J lost 0 bases, and 13 bases lay in between. CDR3 region: CSASPGHLNTEAFF. In DNA, the CDR3 is TGCAGTGCTTCACCGGGACACTTGAACACTGAAGCTTTCTTT.

By sample fraction, this clone is medium-sized. This sequence joins TRBV28 and TRBJ2-7, with 7 bases aligning to TRBD1. Losses at the gene ends were 4 bases for V and 2 bases for J; bases not matched to a gene: 11. Germline CDR1 is MDHEN and CDR2 is SYDVKM. This CDR3 has 16 amino acids. CDR3 DNA: TGTGCCAGCAGTTCCTCCTCGGGACAGCACACCTACGAGCAGTACTTC. Translating it yields CASSSSSGQHTYEQYF.